The T cell receptor (beta chain) described here comes from a study of blood T cell repertoires in COVID-19. The method was immunoSEQ multiplex PCR; TCRdb's version includes in-frame clones alone and lacks a portion of them. The repertoire includes 280,000 or so clones, roughly 85% of them detected once, and roughly 2.6% sits in the top ten. The participants were between about 18 and 95 years old and came from roughly 24 US areas. The CDR3 runs to 13 residues. Deletions cut 4 bases from V and 3 bases from J, with 7 bases between. From germline, CDR1 is ENHRY and CDR2 SYGVKD. The sequence derives from a woman aged 50 to 60 who had recovered from COVID-19. This chain connects TRBV10-3 to TRBJ2-1; maybe TRBD1 (5 bases). The sequenced sample was PBMCs or T cells enriched from blood (not recorded which). CDR3 region: CAISARDYNEQFF. DNA of the CDR3: TGTGCCATCAGTGCCAGGGACTACAATGAGCAGTTCTTC.